These T cell receptor beta chains were read from a single sample in a study of T-cell memory formation after mild COVID-19. TCRdb re-called the 5' RACE reads through MiXCR, storing one row per CDR3 protein. The data hold a few hundred thousand distinct CDR3 sequences, with approximately 15% observed a single time. Sequences were obtained from PBMCs or a T cell subset sorted from them (not recorded which). These TCRs come from a man aged 18 to 29 who had mild COVID-19 (a few samples of this study predate the infection). Cell type and time point are not known. CDR3s include the opening cysteine and the closing phenylalanine or tryptophan. D genes are given only for firm matches. For some rows the clone size is stated as once, few or many, or as a class when expanded; others skip it.

V: TRBV5-1; size: NA; J: TRBJ2-1; D: TRBD2; CDR3: CASGASGASHNEQFF; DNA: TGCGCCAGTGGGGCTAGCGGGGCCAGCCACAATGAGCAGTTCTTC
V: TRBV12-3/TRBV12-4; size: many; J: TRBJ1-2; D: NA; CDR3: CASSLDRVNGYTF; DNA: TGTGCCAGCAGTTTAGACAGGGTTAATGGCTACACCTTC
V: TRBV6-2/TRBV6-3; size: few; J: TRBJ2-2; D: NA; CDR3: CASSYGQLTGELFF; DNA: TGTGCCAGCAGTTACGGGCAGCTGACCGGGGAGCTGTTTTTT
V: TRBV9; size: few; J: TRBJ1-1; D: NA; CDR3: CASSAGGAGEAFF; DNA: TGTGCCAGCAGCGCGGGAGGGGCGGGTGAAGCTTTCTTT
V: TRBV20-1; size: few; J: TRBJ2-1; D: NA; CDR3: CSADYLNEQFF; DNA: TGCAGTGCTGACTACCTCAATGAGCAGTTCTTC
V: TRBV6-2/TRBV6-3; size: few; J: TRBJ2-3; D: NA; CDR3: CASTHTTDTQYF; DNA: TGTGCCAGCACACACACCACAGATACGCAGTATTTT
V: TRBV29-1; size: NA; J: TRBJ1-3; D: NA; CDR3: CSVELTGSGNTIYF; DNA: TGCAGCGTTGAATTGACAGGCTCTGGAAACACCATATATTTT
V: TRBV29-1; size: few; J: TRBJ2-1; D: NA; CDR3: CSVGGNYNEQFF; DNA: TGCAGCGTTGGAGGTAACTACAATGAGCAGTTCTTC
V: TRBV19; size: NA; J: TRBJ1-1; D: NA; CDR3: CASRGGAIISEAFF; DNA: TGTGCCAGTAGAGGGGGGGCCATAATCTCCGAAGCTTTCTTT
V: TRBV10-1; size: NA; J: TRBJ2-1; D: TRBD2; CDR3: CASSSSGGAFAEQFF; DNA: TGCGCCAGCAGTTCCAGCGGGGGGGCCTTCGCTGAGCAGTTCTTC
V: TRBV4-3; size: NA; J: TRBJ1-6; D: NA; CDR3: CASSQDSQGAGPLHF; DNA: TGCGCCAGCAGCCAAGATAGTCAGGGTGCGGGACCCCTCCACTTT
V: TRBV4-2; size: NA; J: TRBJ2-5; D: TRBD1; CDR3: CASSQGTGGDQETQYF; DNA: TGTGCCAGCAGCCAAGGGACAGGGGGTGACCAAGAGACCCAGTACTTC
V: TRBV7-6; size: few; J: TRBJ2-1; D: NA; CDR3: CASSLEDWGEQFF; DNA: TGTGCCAGCAGCTTAGAGGACTGGGGTGAGCAGTTCTTC
V: TRBV7-2; size: NA; J: TRBJ2-3; D: TRBD2; CDR3: CASSLFSSGGSPDTQYF; DNA: TGTGCCAGCAGCTTATTCTCTAGCGGGGGATCCCCAGATACGCAGTATTTT
V: TRBV28; size: few; J: TRBJ1-2; D: TRBD1; CDR3: CASSIAGGMDYGYTF; DNA: TGTGCCAGCAGTATTGCAGGGGGAATGGACTATGGCTACACCTTC
V: TRBV7-6; size: few; J: TRBJ2-1; D: TRBD2; CDR3: CASSPRLAGGNEQFF; DNA: TGTGCCAGCAGCCCCCGACTAGCGGGTGGTAATGAGCAGTTCTTC
V: TRBV7-2; size: NA; J: TRBJ2-5; D: NA; CDR3: CASSRRQRGFETQYF; DNA: TGTGCCAGCAGCCGACGACAGAGGGGGTTTGAGACCCAGTACTTC
V: TRBV6-5; size: few; J: TRBJ2-1; D: NA; CDR3: CASSYPSNEQFF; DNA: TGTGCCAGCAGTTACCCTTCCAATGAGCAGTTCTTC
V: TRBV10-3; size: NA; J: TRBJ2-1; D: NA; CDR3: CAISEKTSYNEQFF; DNA: TGTGCCATCAGTGAAAAGACCTCCTACAATGAGCAGTTCTTC
V: TRBV28; size: few; J: TRBJ1-3; D: NA; CDR3: CASSQQGGNTIYF; DNA: TGTGCCAGCAGTCAGCAGGGAGGAAACACCATATATTTT
V: TRBV5-4; size: few; J: TRBJ1-2; D: NA; CDR3: CASSVPSGPYTF; DNA: TGTGCCAGCAGCGTACCGTCAGGTCCCTACACCTTC
V: TRBV20-1; size: few; J: TRBJ1-6; D: NA; CDR3: CSASYNSPLHF; DNA: TGCAGTGCTAGCTACAATTCACCCCTCCACTTT
V: TRBV9; size: NA; J: TRBJ1-1; D: NA; CDR3: CASSVDQRTNEAFF; DNA: TGTGCCAGCAGCGTAGATCAGCGGACAAACGAAGCTTTCTTT
V: TRBV20-1; size: few; J: TRBJ2-5; D: TRBD1; CDR3: CSAADREKTQYF; DNA: TGCAGTGCTGCGGACAGGGAAAAGACCCAGTACTTC
V: TRBV9; size: NA; J: TRBJ2-7; D: NA; CDR3: CASSVGTTYEQYF; DNA: TGTGCCAGCAGCGTAGGGACAACCTACGAGCAGTACTTC
V: TRBV24-1; size: few; J: TRBJ2-3; D: NA; CDR3: CATSDPSGTDTQYF; DNA: TGTGCCACCAGTGACCCTAGCGGCACAGATACGCAGTATTTT
V: TRBV9; size: many; J: TRBJ2-3; D: TRBD1; CDR3: CASSEQGDTQYF; DNA: TGTGCCAGCAGCGAACAGGGGGATACGCAGTATTTT
V: TRBV4-3; size: few; J: TRBJ1-1; D: NA; CDR3: CASSRGVGEGAEAFF; DNA: TGCGCCAGCAGCCGAGGCGTGGGGGAAGGAGCTGAAGCTTTCTTT
V: TRBV29-1; size: few; J: TRBJ1-1; D: TRBD1; CDR3: CSVLLRGLDTEAFF; DNA: TGCAGCGTTTTGTTAAGGGGGCTTGACACTGAAGCTTTCTTT
V: TRBV7-8; size: few; J: TRBJ1-2; D: NA; CDR3: CASSLDANNYGYTF; DNA: TGTGCCAGCAGCTTAGACGCGAATAACTATGGCTACACCTTC
V: TRBV20-1; size: NA; J: TRBJ1-5; D: NA; CDR3: CSATPRYRAQVTQHF; DNA: TGCAGTGCTACCCCCCGTTACAGGGCCCAAGTCACTCAGCATTTT